A single sample is the source of the 23 T cell receptor beta chains below, sequenced in a study of blood T cell repertoires in COVID-19. Some clones are missing from TCRdb's copy, which holds only in-frame ones; the method was immunoSEQ multiplex PCR. The data contain 270,000 or so clones, 85% of them singletons. The source material was PBMCs or T cells enriched from blood (not recorded which). The receptors stem from a woman between 50 and 59 years old who had been exposed to COVID-19.

V and J are TRBV28 and TRBJ1-4, with 7 positions matching TRBD1. The CDR3 sequence is 15 residues long. Germline lookup yields CDR1 MDHEN and CDR2 SYDVKM. Trimming removed 3 bases from V and 11 bases from J; junction bases left unmatched: 12. DNA for the CDR3: TGTGCCAGCAGTTTCATCGAGGGGGCGCGTAGGAAACTGTTTTTT. It is translated as CASSFIEGARRKLFF.

The rearrangement uses TRBV19 and TRBJ2-5, with 8 nucleotides matching TRBD1. The V gene's germline CDR1 is LNHDA and CDR2 SQIVND (reference sequence). The V gene end was trimmed by 6 bases and the J gene end by 1 base; junction bases not matched to a gene: 13. The length of the CDR3 is 17 residues. The CDR3: CASRAQGGARIQETQYF. The CDR3 region has the DNA TGTGCCAGTAGGGCACAGGGGGGCGCAAGGATCCAAGAGACCCAGTACTTC. The full variable domain, rest sourced from reference TRBV19 and TRBJ2-5, is DGGITQSPKYLFRKEGQNVTLSCEQNLNHDAMYWYRQDPGQGLRLIYYSQIVNDFQKGDIAEGYSVSREKKESFPLTVTSAQKNPTAFYLCASRAQGGARIQETQYFGPGTRLLVL.

V gene TRBV30 combines with J gene TRBJ1-1, with D hard to call. CDR1 is GTSNPN, CDR2 SVGIG, per germline (reference sequence). Trimming took off 4 bases at V and 0 bases at J, with 9 bases between the two ends. CDR3 size: 13 residues. CDR3 residues: CAWTRGMNTEAFF. The CDR3 nucleotides read TGTGCCTGGACCCGGGGTATGAACACTGAAGCTTTCTTT.

This chain connects TRBV21-1 to TRBJ1-5; TRBD1, the table's D call, was not compared with the DNA. TRBV21-1 represents a pseudogene. The CDR3 is made up of 15 amino acids. The CDR3 reads CARQGTGHSNQPQHF. Written as DNA, the CDR3 is TGTGCCAGGCAGGGGACGGGACACAGCAATCAGCCCCAGCATTTT.

This clone is a singleton in its sample. The V call is TRBV7-9, the J call TRBJ2-2; no reliable D call. This CDR3 region has 14 residues. Germline CDR1 reads SEHNR; CDR2 reads FQNEAQ (reference sequence). The ends were cut back, 3 bases at V and 6 bases at J, with 11 bases in the middle. The CDR3 here is CASSFGAGAGELFF. The DNA of the CDR3 is TGTGCCAGCAGCTTTGGAGCTGGAGCCGGGGAGCTGTTTTTT.

This rearrangement joins TRBV7-9 to TRBJ1-3; TRBD1 might be the D (6 bases). The V gene's germline CDR1 is SEHNR and CDR2 FQNEAQ (reference sequence). There are 14 residues in the CDR3. The V and J ends lost 3 bases and 2 bases respectively, with 8 bases between them. In DNA, the CDR3 is TGTGCCAGCAGCTTTGAGGGGGCTGGAAACACCATATATTTT. Protein sequence: CASSFEGAGNTIYF.

The genes are TRBV7-8 and TRBJ1-1, with D tentatively TRBD1 (6 bases). Germline CDR1 SGHVS, CDR2 FQNEAQ. V lost 7 bases, J lost 2 bases, and 14 bases lay in between. This CDR3 has 14 residues. CDR3 amino acids: CASKPQGSNTEAFF. The CDR3 nucleotides are TGTGCCAGCAAGCCACAGGGTTCCAACACTGAAGCTTTCTTT.

This clone was detected a few times. The chain couples TRBV7-2 to TRBJ1-2; 7 bases line up with TRBD1. Germline V CDR1 and CDR2: SGHTA, FQGNSA. There are 13 residues in the CDR3. Trimming took 5 bases from V and 8 from J; bases not matched to a gene: 8. This CDR3 reads CASSTRQGLGYTF. CDR3 DNA: TGTGCCAGCAGCACGAGACAGGGTTTGGGCTACACCTTC.

The V call is TRBV19, the J call TRBJ1-1, with D possibly being TRBD1 (6 bases). The ends were cut back, 7 bases at V and 0 bases at J, with 9 bases in the middle. Germline loops: CDR1 LNHDA, CDR2 SQIVND (reference sequence). The CDR3 covers 13 residues. This CDR3 is CASTGEMNTEAFF. The CDR3 DNA reads TGTGCCAGTACAGGGGAAATGAACACTGAAGCTTTCTTT.

The chain carries TRBV19 and TRBJ1-1, with D uncertain. The V gene lost 6 bases and the J gene lost 8 bases, with 19 bases spanning the gap. CDR3 length: 14 amino acids. Per germline, CDR1 LNHDA and CDR2 SQIVND (reference sequence). The CDR3 DNA follows: TGTGCCAGTAGCACCAACATCGACACCTCCGAAGCTTTCTTT. Translating it yields CASSTNIDTSEAFF.

V and J are TRBV2 and TRBJ2-2; TRBD1 agrees at 9 bases. V lost 0 bases and J lost 4; bases outside the gene matches: 6. This CDR3 region has 17 residues. CDR1 SNHLY and CDR2 FYNNEI come from the germline V gene. Written as DNA, the CDR3 is TGTGCCAGCAGTGAAGCGTGGGACAGGGATATCACCGGGGAGCTGTTTTTT. Encoded protein: CASSEAWDRDITGELFF.

The rearrangement uses TRBV28 and TRBJ1-1; perhaps TRBD1 as D (5 bases). V gave up 7 bases and J gave up 8 bases, with 14 bases separating them. Per the germline V gene, CDR1 is MDHEN and CDR2 is SYDVKM. This CDR3 is 12 amino acids long. Here the CDR3 reads CASNPIGVEAFF. CDR3 coding DNA: TGTGCCAGCAATCCCATAGGGGTCGAAGCTTTCTTT.

The rearrangement links TRBV5-1 to TRBJ2-1; 7 positions agree with TRBD2. CDR3 size: 15 residues. The V gene end was trimmed by 4 bases and the J gene end by 4 bases; junction bases not matched to a gene: 8. Germline loops: CDR1 SGHRS, CDR2 YFSETQ. The CDR3: CASSLVGGMYNEQFF. The CDR3 DNA reads as TGCGCCAGCAGCCTCGTCGGGGGGATGTACAATGAGCAGTTCTTC.

The chain recombines TRBV7-2 with TRBJ2-1, with D possibly being TRBD2 (5 bases). The V gene lost 1 base and the J gene lost 6 bases, with 13 bases spanning the gap. The V gene's germline CDR1 is SGHTA and CDR2 FQGNSA. There are 15 residues in the CDR3. CDR3 DNA: TGTGCCAGCAGCTTAGTCTTTGGAAGCGGCAATGAGCAGTTCTTC. Its protein product is CASSLVFGSGNEQFF.

This clone appeared a few times. This sample also contains other DNA sequences that code for the same CDR3. V is TRBV6-4 and J is TRBJ1-2; 9 bases line up with TRBD1. This CDR3 comprises 13 residues. Germline V lookup: CDR1 MRHNA, CDR2 SNTAGT. J gave up 5 bases and V 5 bases, and 3 bases lay outside the gene matches. The CDR3 spells CASSPDRGYGYTF. CDR3 DNA: TGTGCCAGCAGTCCGGACAGGGGTTATGGCTACACCTTC.

This chain joins TRBV7-9 and TRBJ1-2; no clear D gene. The CDR3 has 13 amino acids. V lost 5 bases and J 8 bases, leaving 15 bases between the germline ends. CDR1 SEHNR and CDR2 FQNEAQ come from the germline V gene (reference sequence). The CDR3 loop reads CASSNEEWSGYTF. CDR3 DNA: TGTGCCAGCAGCAACGAGGAATGGTCCGGCTACACCTTC.

Written as DNA, the CDR3 is TGTGCCAGCACCCCGGGGACACGCCTCTACGAGCAGTACTTC. Its translation: CASTPGTRLYEQYF. The rearrangement joins TRBV28 to TRBJ2-7, with D maybe TRBD1 (6 bases). Germline CDR1 MDHEN, CDR2 SYDVKM. V dropped 7 bases and J dropped 3 bases, with 16 bases sitting between them. The CDR3 has 14 amino acids.

This chain links TRBV19 with TRBJ1-4, with D possibly matching TRBD1 (6 bases). Trimming pared 5 bases from V and 5 bases from J, leaving 12 bases between. The CDR3 extends over 14 amino acids. Germline CDR1 is LNHDA and CDR2 is SQIVND (reference sequence). CDR3 in DNA: TGTGCCAGTAGTCGTACAGGGTCGAATGAAAAACTGTTTTTT. This sequence encodes CASSRTGSNEKLFF. The full variable domain, completed using reference TRBV19 and TRBJ1-4, is DGGITQSPKYLFRKEGQNVTLSCEQNLNHDAMYWYRQDPGQGLRLIYYSQIVNDFQKGDIAEGYSVSREKKESFPLTVTSAQKNPTAFYLCASSRTGSNEKLFFGSGTQLSVL.

The genes are TRBV24-1 and TRBJ2-1, with D perhaps TRBD1 (6 bases). The CDR3 has 15 amino acids. Germline-derived CDR1 and CDR2 are KGHDR and SFDVKD. The V end lost 2 bases, the J end lost 5 bases, and 12 bases lay between the germline ends. The CDR3 sequence is CATSDSWGQDNEQFF. The CDR3 nucleotides read TGTGCCACCAGTGATTCATGGGGACAAGACAATGAGCAGTTCTTC.

J is TRBJ2-6 and V is TRBV5-6; D unclear. V was shortened by 0 bases and J by 0 bases, with 10 bases between the two germline ends. The CDR3 totals 17 residues. CDR1 SGHDT and CDR2 YYEEEE come from the germline V gene. The CDR3 spells CASSLAPSSSGANVLTF. Written as DNA, the CDR3 is TGTGCCAGCAGCTTGGCCCCTTCGAGCTCTGGGGCCAACGTCCTGACTTTC.

This chain links TRBV14 with TRBJ2-1; 9 positions match TRBD1. The CDR3 is 19 amino acids. CDR1 is SGHDN and CDR2 is FVKESK in the germline V gene. V shed 4 bases and J 5 bases; nucleotides not matched to a gene: 18. DNA of the CDR3: TGTGCCAGCAGCCGAGAATATCTTATCGACAGGGGGGTAAACAATGAGCAGTTCTTC. This translates into CASSREYLIDRGVNNEQFF.

This chain uses TRBV7-2 with TRBJ2-7; 8 nucleotides match TRBD1. Germline lookup yields CDR1 SGHTA and CDR2 FQGNSA. This CDR3 region has 13 residues. Losses at the gene ends were 4 bases for V and 5 bases for J; bases not matched to a gene: 4. CDR3 nucleotide sequence: TGTGCCAGCAGCTCGTTGGACAGGGACGAGCAGTACTTC. This codes for CASSSLDRDEQYF. Using reference TRBV7-2 and TRBJ2-7 for the parts outside the CDR3, the full variable domain is GAGVSQSPSNKVTEKGKDVELRCDPISGHTALYWYRQSLGQGLEFLIYFQGNSAPDKSGLPSDRFSAERTGGSVSTLTIQRTQQEDSAVYLCASSSLDRDEQYFGPGTRLTVT.

This clone appeared a single time. The rearrangement links TRBV9 to TRBJ2-2, with a tentative D call TRBD2 (5 bases). Trimming shortened V by 0 bases and J by 4 bases, and 7 bases separated the two germline ends. This CDR3 region has 14 residues. Germline V lookup: CDR1 SGDLS, CDR2 YYNGEE. The CDR3 DNA reads as TGTGCCAGCAGCGTAGCGGGAACCACCGGGGAGCTGTTTTTT. Protein: CASSVAGTTGELFF.